This TCR beta chain was recovered during a study of control samples from healthy donors and cancer patients. V was clipped by 6 bases and J by 7 bases, with 19 bases between them. The CDR3 is made up of 16 amino acids. Germline V lookup: CDR1 SNHLY, CDR2 FYNNEI. This table comes from immunoSEQ multiplex PCR, and its TCRdb copy is limited to in-frame clones, with some not included. Counted here are about 100,000 clones, about 82% occurring once; the ten biggest clones make up around 20%. The chain recombines TRBV2 with TRBJ1-6; a possible D gene is TRBD1 (6 bases). The sequence derives from a man younger than 40 in good health. The sequencing input was blood. CDR3 DNA: TGTGCCAGCAGAGCCCCGGGGGCAGGGTACAATTCACCCCTCCACTTT. Residues: CASRAPGAGYNSPLHF.